This entry lists 9 T cell receptor beta chains sequenced from one sample in a study of T cell changes during pregnancy in multiple sclerosis. Sequencing was performed with immunoSEQ multiplex PCR; in TCRdb, only in-frame clones are kept and a portion is missing. Of some 52,000 clones in the sample, around 90% were seen once. The sample here was CD4+ T cells from peripheral blood mononuclear cells, taken before pregnancy. All receptors derive from a female donor with multiple sclerosis, enrolled in a pregnancy study.

The genes are TRBV28 and TRBJ2-7, with a weak D call TRBD2 (5 bases). Looked up from germline, CDR1 is MDHEN and CDR2 is SYDVKM. This CDR3 has 12 residues. V shed 9 bases and J shed 3 bases, with 12 bases lying between them. The CDR3 region is CASRVAGYEQYF. CDR3 sequence (DNA): TGTGCCAGTCGGGTGGCGGGCTACGAGCAGTACTTC.

The chain carries TRBV19 and TRBJ2-7; D possibly corresponds to TRBD2 (5 bases). The CDR3 runs 15 residues. Germline assignment: CDR1 LNHDA and CDR2 SQIVND (reference sequence). Trimming removed 5 bases from V and 3 bases from J, with 17 bases in between. The CDR3 loop is CASSPTTRRGYEQYF. The CDR3 DNA sequence: TGTGCCAGTAGTCCAACTACCCGTCGGGGCTACGAGCAGTACTTC.

The chain carries TRBV4-1 and TRBJ1-5; 8 bases match TRBD1. The CDR3 runs to 14 residues. Germline V gene lookup returns CDR1 MGHRA and CDR2 YSYEKL. Trimming took 3 bases from V and 4 from J; bases not matched to a gene: 2. This CDR3 reads CASSHRTGNQPQHF. The CDR3 DNA follows: TGCGCCAGCAGCCACCGGACAGGGAATCAGCCCCAGCATTTT.

In its sample, this clone was seen once. The rearrangement joins TRBV27 to TRBJ1-1; 7 bases map to TRBD1. Germline-derived CDR1 and CDR2 are MNHEY and SMNVEV (reference sequence). The CDR3 sequence is 15 residues long. The V and J ends lost 8 bases and 1 base, in that order; junction bases with no gene match: 10. The CDR3 DNA reads as TGTGCCAGCCGGGGACAGATTGCTTCGAACACTGAAGCTTTCTTT. This translates into CASRGQIASNTEAFF.

This CDR3 reads CASSHLDKGDHEQYF. As DNA, the CDR3 is TGTGCCAGCAGCCATTTGGACAAAGGTGACCACGAGCAGTACTTC. The J gene is TRBJ2-7, the V gene TRBV14, with a weak D call TRBD1 (5 bases). V was cut by 3 bases and J by 5 bases, with 17 bases left in between. Germline CDR1 and CDR2: SGHDN and FVKESK. This CDR3 comprises 15 residues.

The chain joins TRBV4-2 to TRBJ2-6; 10 bases agree with TRBD1. The CDR3 extends over 19 amino acids. Unmatched junction bases numbered 7, after V lost 1 base and J lost 1 base. Germline CDR1 LGHNA, CDR2 YNFKEQ. CDR3 in DNA: TGTGCCAGCAGCCAAGCCGCCACGGGACAGGGGTCTGGGGCCAACGTCCTGACTTTC. Its translation is CASSQAATGQGSGANVLTF.

The chain couples TRBV28 to TRBJ2-7; D may be TRBD1 (6 bases). V lost 5 bases to trimming and J lost 4 bases, with 18 bases between them. The CDR3 has 15 amino acids. The germline CDR1 and CDR2 sequences are MDHEN and SYDVKM. In nucleotides, the CDR3 is TGTGCCAGCAGTATTTCAGGGGAAAGGATTTACGAGCAGTACTTC. This codes for CASSISGERIYEQYF.

The CDR3 reads CASSQEGTGRHGYTF. DNA for the CDR3: TGCGCCAGCAGCCAAGAAGGAACAGGGCGGCATGGCTACACCTTC. J is TRBJ1-2 and V is TRBV4-1; a possible D gene is TRBD1 (6 bases). The germline V gene has CDR1 MGHRA and CDR2 YSYEKL. CDR3 length: 15 residues. Trimming removed 0 bases from V and 6 bases from J, with 14 bases in between.

This sequence joins TRBV2 and TRBJ1-2; maybe TRBD1 (5 bases). V lost 6 bases, J lost 7 bases, and 12 bases lay in between. The CDR3 covers 12 residues. Germline values: CDR1 SNHLY, CDR2 FYNNEI. Written as DNA, the CDR3 is TGTGCCAGCAGAACTGGCGGGGGTGGCTACACCTTC. Translating it yields CASRTGGGGYTF.